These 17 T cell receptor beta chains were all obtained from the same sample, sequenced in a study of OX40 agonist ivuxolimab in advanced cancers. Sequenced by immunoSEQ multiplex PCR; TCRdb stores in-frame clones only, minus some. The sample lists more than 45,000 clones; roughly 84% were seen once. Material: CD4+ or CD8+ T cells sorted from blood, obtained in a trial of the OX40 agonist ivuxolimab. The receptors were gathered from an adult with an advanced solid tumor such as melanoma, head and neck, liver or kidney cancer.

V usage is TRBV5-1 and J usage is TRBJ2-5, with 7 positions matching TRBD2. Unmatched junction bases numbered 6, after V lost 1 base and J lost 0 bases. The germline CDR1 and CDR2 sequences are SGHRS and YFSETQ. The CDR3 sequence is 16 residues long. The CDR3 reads CASSLRLAEYQETQYF. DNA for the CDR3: TGCGCCAGCAGCTTGAGGCTAGCGGAGTACCAAGAGACCCAGTACTTC. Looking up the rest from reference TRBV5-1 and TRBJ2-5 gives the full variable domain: KAGVTQTPRYLIKTRGQQVTLSCSPISGHRSVSWYQQTPGQGLQFLFEYFSETQRNKGNFPGRFSGRQFSNSRSEMNVSTLELGDSALYLCASSLRLAEYQETQYFGPGTRLLVL.

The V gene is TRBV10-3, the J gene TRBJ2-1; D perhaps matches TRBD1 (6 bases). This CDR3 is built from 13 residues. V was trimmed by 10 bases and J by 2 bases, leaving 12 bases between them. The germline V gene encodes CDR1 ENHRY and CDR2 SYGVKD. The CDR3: CATRGLTYNEQFF. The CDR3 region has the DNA TGTGCCACCAGGGGCCTTACCTACAATGAGCAGTTCTTC.

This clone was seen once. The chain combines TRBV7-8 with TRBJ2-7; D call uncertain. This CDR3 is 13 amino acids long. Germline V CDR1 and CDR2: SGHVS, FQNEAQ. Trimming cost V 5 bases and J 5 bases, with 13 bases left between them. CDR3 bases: TGTGCCAGCAGCCCAAGCGTACCCGACGAGCAGTACTTC. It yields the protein CASSPSVPDEQYF.

CDR3 sequence: CASSQGPRASGRGYEQYF. For the CDR3, the DNA is TGTGCCAGCAGCCAAGGTCCGCGGGCCAGCGGGAGAGGTTACGAGCAGTACTTC. J is TRBJ2-7 and V is TRBV14; 8 bases fit TRBD2. V dropped 1 base and J dropped 4; count of bases not matched to a gene: 15. This CDR3 has 18 amino acids. Germline CDR1 reads SGHDN; CDR2 reads FVKESK.

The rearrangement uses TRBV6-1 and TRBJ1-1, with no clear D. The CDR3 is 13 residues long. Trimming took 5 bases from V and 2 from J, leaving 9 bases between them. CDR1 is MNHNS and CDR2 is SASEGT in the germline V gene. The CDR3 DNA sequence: TGTGCCAGCAGTCAGACACTCAACACTGAAGCTTTCTTT. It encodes CASSQTLNTEAFF.

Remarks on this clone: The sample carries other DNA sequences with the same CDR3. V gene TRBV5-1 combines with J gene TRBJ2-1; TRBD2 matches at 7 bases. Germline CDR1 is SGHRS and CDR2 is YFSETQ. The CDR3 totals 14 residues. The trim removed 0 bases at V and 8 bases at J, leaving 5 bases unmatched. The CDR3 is CASSLEAGRDEQFF. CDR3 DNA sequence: TGCGCCAGCAGCTTGGAGGCAGGGAGGGATGAGCAGTTCTTC.

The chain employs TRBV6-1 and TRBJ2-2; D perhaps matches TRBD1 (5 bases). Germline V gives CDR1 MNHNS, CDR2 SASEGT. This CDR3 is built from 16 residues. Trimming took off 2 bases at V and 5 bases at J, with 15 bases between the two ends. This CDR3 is CASSELGGARTGELFF. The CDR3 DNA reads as TGTGCCAGCAGTGAATTAGGTGGGGCCCGGACCGGGGAGCTGTTTTTT.

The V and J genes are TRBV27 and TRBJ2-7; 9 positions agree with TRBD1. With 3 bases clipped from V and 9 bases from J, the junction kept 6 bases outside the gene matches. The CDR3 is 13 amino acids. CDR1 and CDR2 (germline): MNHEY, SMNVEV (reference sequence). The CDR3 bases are TGTGCCAGCAGTTTGGACAGGGGACTCGGGCAGTACTTC. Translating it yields CASSLDRGLGQYF.

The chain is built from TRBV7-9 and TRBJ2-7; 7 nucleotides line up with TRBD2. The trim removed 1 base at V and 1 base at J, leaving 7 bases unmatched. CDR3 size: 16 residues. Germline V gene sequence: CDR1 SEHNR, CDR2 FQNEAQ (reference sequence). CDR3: CASSLDPGLSSYEQYF. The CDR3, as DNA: TGTGCCAGCAGCTTAGACCCGGGACTATCATCCTACGAGCAGTACTTC.

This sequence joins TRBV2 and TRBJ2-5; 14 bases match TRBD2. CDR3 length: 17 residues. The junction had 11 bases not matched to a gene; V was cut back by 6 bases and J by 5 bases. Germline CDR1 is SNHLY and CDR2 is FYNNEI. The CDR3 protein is CASRSRLAGGGGETQYF. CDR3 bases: TGTGCCAGCAGATCGCGACTAGCGGGGGGGGGCGGTGAGACCCAGTACTTC.

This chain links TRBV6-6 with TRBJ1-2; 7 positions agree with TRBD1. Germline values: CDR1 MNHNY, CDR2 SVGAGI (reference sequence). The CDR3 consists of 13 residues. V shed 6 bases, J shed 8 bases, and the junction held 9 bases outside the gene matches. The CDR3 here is CASSQDRTWGYTF. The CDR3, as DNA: TGTGCCAGCAGCCAGGACAGGACTTGGGGCTACACCTTC.

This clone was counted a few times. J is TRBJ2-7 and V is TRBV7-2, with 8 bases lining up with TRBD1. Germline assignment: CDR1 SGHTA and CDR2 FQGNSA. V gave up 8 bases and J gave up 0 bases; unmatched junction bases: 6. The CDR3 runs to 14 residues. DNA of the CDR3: TGTGCCAGCCGTCCCGGGACAGGCTCCTACGAGCAGTACTTC. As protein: CASRPGTGSYEQYF.

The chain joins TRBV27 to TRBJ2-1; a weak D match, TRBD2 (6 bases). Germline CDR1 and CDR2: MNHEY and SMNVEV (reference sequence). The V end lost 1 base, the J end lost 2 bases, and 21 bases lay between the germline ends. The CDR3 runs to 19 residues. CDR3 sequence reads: CASSLYTPGRGRPYNEQFF. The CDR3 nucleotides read TGTGCCAGCAGTTTATATACCCCGGGGCGGGGACGCCCCTACAATGAGCAGTTCTTC.

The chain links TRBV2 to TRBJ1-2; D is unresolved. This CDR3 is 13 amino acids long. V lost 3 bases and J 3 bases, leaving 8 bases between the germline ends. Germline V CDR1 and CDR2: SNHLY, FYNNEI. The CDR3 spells CASSDDGDYGYTF. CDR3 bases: TGTGCCAGCAGTGATGACGGAGACTATGGCTACACCTTC.

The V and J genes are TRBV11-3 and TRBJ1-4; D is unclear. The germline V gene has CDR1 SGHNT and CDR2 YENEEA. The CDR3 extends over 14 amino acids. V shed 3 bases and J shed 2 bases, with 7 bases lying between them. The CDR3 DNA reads TGTGCCAGCAGCTTTGGTGCCACTAATGAAAAACTGTTTTTT. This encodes CASSFGATNEKLFF.

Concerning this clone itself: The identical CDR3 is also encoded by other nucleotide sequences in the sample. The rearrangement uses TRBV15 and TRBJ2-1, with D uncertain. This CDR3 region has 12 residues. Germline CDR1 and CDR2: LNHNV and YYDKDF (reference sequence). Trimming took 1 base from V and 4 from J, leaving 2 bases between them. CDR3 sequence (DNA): TGTGCCACCAGCAGAGTATACAATGAGCAGTTCTTC. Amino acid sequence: CATSRVYNEQFF.

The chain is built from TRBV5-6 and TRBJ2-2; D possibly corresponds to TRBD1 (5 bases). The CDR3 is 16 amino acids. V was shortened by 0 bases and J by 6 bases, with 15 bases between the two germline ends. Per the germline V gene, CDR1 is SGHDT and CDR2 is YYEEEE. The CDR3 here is CASSLAGWQGAGELFF. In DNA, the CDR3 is TGTGCCAGCAGCTTGGCCGGTTGGCAGGGTGCCGGGGAGCTGTTTTTT.